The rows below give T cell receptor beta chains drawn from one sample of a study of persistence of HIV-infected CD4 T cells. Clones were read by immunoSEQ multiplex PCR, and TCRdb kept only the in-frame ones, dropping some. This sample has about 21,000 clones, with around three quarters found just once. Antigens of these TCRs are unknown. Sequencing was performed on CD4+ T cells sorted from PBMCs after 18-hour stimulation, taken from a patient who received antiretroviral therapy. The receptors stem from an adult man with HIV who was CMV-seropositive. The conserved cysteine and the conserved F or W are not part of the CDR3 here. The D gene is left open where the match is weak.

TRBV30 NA AWKPGQSYEQY
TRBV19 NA ASSIGGPEGAKNIQY
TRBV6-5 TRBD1 ASTQTGRLQPQH
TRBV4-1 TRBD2 ASSQVPGLAGAGTGELF
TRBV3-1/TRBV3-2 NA ASSQVGGAREKLF
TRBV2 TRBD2 ASSPGLGAVGELF
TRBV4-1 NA ASSSLFKQRSYNEQF
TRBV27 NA ATPRAGEWGYT
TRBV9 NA ASSVENGYGYT
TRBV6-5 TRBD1 ASSSGTGLNEQF
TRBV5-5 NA ASSFYSGYTDTQY
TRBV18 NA ASSPSGGNTEAF
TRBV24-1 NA ATSEPGPYTGELF
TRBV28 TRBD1 ASSWGQPSNYGYT
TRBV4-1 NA ASSQDHRDPRRQPQH
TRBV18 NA ASSANPGNTGELF
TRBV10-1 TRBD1 ASSESDRANEQF
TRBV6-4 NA ASSDSRLMNTGELF
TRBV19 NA ARSRGNSPLH
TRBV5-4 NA ASRRDLMNTEAF
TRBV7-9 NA ASSLGHRVLFEKLF
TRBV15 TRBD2 ATSRASGGRDTQY
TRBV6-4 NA ASSQSGGEQF
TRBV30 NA AQQGRGTEAF
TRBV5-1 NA ASSFGQGTDTQY